The present T cell receptor beta chain was sequenced within a study of OX40 agonist ivuxolimab in advanced cancers. Study-level information: While on treatment, patients had intravenous ivuxolimab at 0.01 to 10 mg/kg every 2 weeks.

Study-level findings and limits: At 0.1 to 3.0 mg/kg, CD4+ and CD8+ blood T cells expanded clonally by week 6. In the expanded peripheral T cells, antigen specificity was never determined. CD8+ T cells averaged more expanded clones than CD4+.

In regard to this clone: Its antigen remains unknown.

The table came from immunoSEQ multiplex PCR; TCRdb's copy has only in-frame clones and leaves some out. Here the sample spans 55,000 to 65,000 clones, 87% being singletons. This clonotype was sampled from an adult with an advanced solid tumor such as melanoma, head and neck, liver or kidney cancer. The input for sequencing was CD4+ or CD8+ T cells sorted from blood, taken in a trial of the OX40 agonist ivuxolimab.

The CDR3 DNA sequence: TGCGCCAGCAGCTTGGAAGGGGCGACGGCTGAAGCTTTCTTT. Encoded protein: CASSLEGATAEAFF. The chain is built from TRBV5-1 and TRBJ1-1, with D possibly TRBD1 on 5 matching bases. The CDR3 extends over 14 amino acids. Between the trimmed V and J ends, which lost 0 bases and 6 bases, there was a span of 12 bases. Germline V gene data show CDR1 as SGHRS and CDR2 as YFSETQ.